The 9 T cell receptor beta chains below were found in one sample sequenced in a study of blood T cell repertoires in COVID-19 (dated by TCRdb to the early 2020s). The library was produced with the immunoSEQ multiplex PCR assay. TCRdb stores this immuneACCESS table with in-frame sequences only. Part of the clones is absent; in the studies checked, under half of the shortfall reflects unresolved V genes, and no reason is known for the rest. The sample records over 350,000 clones, roughly 88% of which are singletons. The leading ten clones occupy over 0.9% of the sample. The specimen sequenced was PBMCs or T cells enriched from blood (not recorded which). These TCRs come from a woman aged 30 to 39 with acute COVID-19.

In DNA, the CDR3 is TGTGCCAGCAGCTTCGGGACAGCGAACACTGAAGCTTTCTTT. Its translation is CASSFGTANTEAFF. This rearrangement joins TRBV5-8 to TRBJ1-1, with 7 nucleotides matching TRBD1. The CDR3 contains 14 residues. V shed 2 bases, J shed 1 base, and the junction held 2 bases outside the gene matches. Germline V gene sequence: CDR1 SGHTS, CDR2 YDEGEE.

The CDR3 loop reads CASRPTGPSPLHF. Written as DNA, the CDR3 is TGTGCCAGCAGACCGACAGGGCCGTCACCCCTCCACTTT. The rearrangement links TRBV27 to TRBJ1-6, with TRBD1 matching 7 bases. V lost 6 bases and J lost 10; bases outside the gene matches: 6. This CDR3 region has 13 residues. CDR1 is MNHEY, CDR2 SMNVEV, per germline (reference sequence).

Turning to this clone: One end of the junction is discordant with germline, which a read error may explain. V and J are TRBV19 and TRBJ2-2, with a possible D match to TRBD2 (5 bases). The germline gives CDR1 LNHDA, CDR2 SQIVND (reference sequence). The CDR3 is 15 residues long. CDR3: CASGIRGTNTGELFF. As DNA, the CDR3 is TGTGCCAGTGGTATTCGGGGAACGAACACCGGGGAGCTGTTTTTT.

The chain combines TRBV4-1 with TRBJ1-5; D is unclear. Between the trimmed V and J ends, which lost 0 bases and 6 bases, there was a span of 12 bases. CDR1 is MGHRA, CDR2 YSYEKL, per germline. The CDR3 runs to 15 residues. CDR3 sequence: CASSQDRGESQPQHF. The CDR3 DNA follows: TGCGCCAGCAGCCAAGATCGCGGGGAAAGTCAGCCCCAGCATTTT.

The chain combines TRBV11-3 with TRBJ2-3, with a possible D match to TRBD2 (6 bases). Germline CDR1 is SGHNT and CDR2 is YENEEA. Trimming removed 8 bases from V and 1 base from J, with 13 bases in between. The CDR3 is 14 residues long. This CDR3 reads CASSSGSGTDTQYF. CDR3 DNA sequence: TGTGCCAGCTCGTCCGGGAGCGGCACAGATACGCAGTATTTT. The variable domain in full, completed from reference TRBV11-3 and TRBJ2-3, reads EAGVVQSPRYKIIEKKQPVAFWCNPISGHNTLYWYLQNLGQGPELLIRYENEEAVDDSQLPKDRFSAERLKGVDSTLKIQPAELGDSAVYLCASSSGSGTDTQYFGPGTRLTVL.

The chain couples TRBV7-6 to TRBJ2-7, with TRBD2 matching over 12 bases. The CDR3 covers 16 residues. V shed 0 bases, J shed 6 bases, and the junction held 6 bases outside the gene matches. Germline V lookup: CDR1 SGHVS, CDR2 FNYEAQ. CDR3 nucleotides: TGTGCCAGCAGCTTAGCAACTAGCGGGGGGTCGGCCGAGCAGTACTTC. Translated, it gives CASSLATSGGSAEQYF.

The V gene is TRBV5-1, the J gene TRBJ1-1; tentatively, D is TRBD1 (6 bases). Trimming removed 2 bases at V and 2 bases at J, with 13 bases between. The CDR3 has 15 amino acids. Germline V lookup: CDR1 SGHRS, CDR2 YFSETQ. The CDR3 sequence: CASSFQQGHNTEAFF. The CDR3, as DNA: TGCGCCAGCAGCTTCCAACAGGGTCATAACACTGAAGCTTTCTTT. Variable domain in full (rest from reference TRBV5-1 and TRBJ1-1): KAGVTQTPRYLIKTRGQQVTLSCSPISGHRSVSWYQQTPGQGLQFLFEYFSETQRNKGNFPGRFSGRQFSNSRSEMNVSTLELGDSALYLCASSFQQGHNTEAFFGQGTRLTVV.

The chain recombines TRBV2 with TRBJ1-5; TRBD1 matches 9 bases. V lost 4 bases, J lost 4 bases, and 8 bases stayed unmatched. The CDR3 sequence is 16 residues long. CDR1 and CDR2 from the germline V gene are SNHLY and FYNNEI. The CDR3 coding sequence is TGTGCCAGCAGTGTTACAACCGGACAGGGGAATCAGCCCCAGCATTTT. The encoded protein is CASSVTTGQGNQPQHF.

The V call is TRBV5-1, the J call TRBJ1-2, with 7 bases lining up with TRBD1. CDR1 SGHRS and CDR2 YFSETQ come from the germline V gene. This CDR3 is 14 amino acids long. J gave up 8 bases and V 1 base, and 8 bases lay outside the gene matches. Here the CDR3 DNA reads TGCGCCAGCAGCTTGACAGGGGCGGGGTACGGCTACACCTTC. It encodes CASSLTGAGYGYTF. The entire variable domain, with the rest obtained from reference TRBV5-1 and TRBJ1-2, is as follows: KAGVTQTPRYLIKTRGQQVTLSCSPISGHRSVSWYQQTPGQGLQFLFEYFSETQRNKGNFPGRFSGRQFSNSRSEMNVSTLELGDSALYLCASSLTGAGYGYTFGSGTRLTVV.